The 8 T cell receptor beta chains below come from one sample, sequenced in a study of CD8 T cells in Susac syndrome. Random-hexamer reverse transcription was applied to about 0.45 to 1 ug RNA. TCRdb independently ran MiXCR on the immunoSEQ multiplex PCR reads; one entry per CDR3 protein. This sample has approximately 180,000 distinct CDR3 sequences; under 97% occur once, and the top ten carry approximately 0.09%. Material: CD4+ T cells from PBMCs. The receptors stem from a human donor with multiple sclerosis.

The chain is built from TRBV5-4 and TRBJ2-7; D possibly corresponds to TRBD1 (6 bases). The germline gives CDR1 SGHNT, CDR2 YYREEE (reference sequence). The CDR3 is 14 residues long. V lost 3 bases and J 4 bases, leaving 14 bases between the germline ends. The DNA of the CDR3 is TGTGCCAGCAGCTACGGTAGGACAGAGTACGAGCAGTACTTC. The encoded protein is CASSYGRTEYEQYF.

The CDR3 spells CASSQINAPDSLHYNEQFF. The CDR3, as DNA: TGTGCCAGCAGCCAGATCAACGCTCCTGACAGTCTCCACTACAATGAGCAGTTCTTC. The V call is TRBV3-1, the J call TRBJ2-1; D possibly corresponds to TRBD1 (5 bases). Germline V gene lookup returns CDR1 LGHDT and CDR2 YNNKEL (reference sequence). The CDR3 is made up of 19 amino acids. Trimming left V 3 bases short and J 3 bases short, with 24 bases between.

The chain is built from TRBV3-1 and TRBJ1-2; D is unclear. Germline CDR1 and CDR2: LGHDT and YNNKEL (reference sequence). Trimming removed 0 bases at V and 1 base at J, with 6 bases between. CDR3 length equals 14 residues. CDR3 residues: CASSQEDLNYGYTF. The CDR3, as DNA: TGTGCCAGCAGCCAAGAAGACCTTAACTATGGCTACACCTTC.

The chain employs TRBV5-1 and TRBJ2-1; D tentatively fits TRBD1 or TRBD2 (5 bases each). V lost 2 bases, J lost 6 bases, and 12 bases lay in between. This CDR3 is built from 14 residues. The V gene's germline CDR1 is SGHRS and CDR2 YFSETQ. CDR3 DNA sequence: TGCGCCAGCAGCTTCAGAGGGGTTGGCAATGAGCAGTTCTTC. This sequence encodes CASSFRGVGNEQFF. Full variable domain (rest looked up from reference TRBV5-1 and TRBJ2-1): KAGVTQTPRYLIKTRGQQVTLSCSPISGHRSVSWYQQTPGQGLQFLFEYFSETQRNKGNFPGRFSGRQFSNSRSEMNVSTLELGDSALYLCASSFRGVGNEQFFGPGTRLTVL.

V usage is TRBV5-1 and J usage is TRBJ1-1, with 7 bases identical to TRBD1. The CDR3 length is 13 residues. Germline V CDR1 and CDR2: SGHRS, YFSETQ. The V gene end was trimmed by 7 bases and the J gene end by 1 base; junction bases not matched to a gene: 4. DNA for the CDR3: TGCGCCAGCCGACAGGGAGCGAACACTGAAGCTTTCTTT. It encodes CASRQGANTEAFF. Combining the CDR3 with reference TRBV5-1 and TRBJ1-1 gives the whole variable domain KAGVTQTPRYLIKTRGQQVTLSCSPISGHRSVSWYQQTPGQGLQFLFEYFSETQRNKGNFPGRFSGRQFSNSRSEMNVSTLELGDSALYLCASRQGANTEAFFGQGTRLTVV.

The chain recombines TRBV3-1 with TRBJ2-1, with D perhaps matching TRBD1 (5 bases). The CDR3 runs 14 residues. The germline CDR1 and CDR2 sequences are LGHDT and YNNKEL (reference sequence). Trimming removed 3 bases at V and 6 bases at J, with 12 bases between. The CDR3 DNA follows: TGTGCCAGCAGCCACCGACAGCTAAGCAATGAGCAGTTCTTC. Translation: CASSHRQLSNEQFF.

The rearrangement joins TRBV27 to TRBJ1-1; D perhaps matches TRBD1 (6 bases). Per germline, CDR1 MNHEY and CDR2 SMNVEV (reference sequence). V was cut by 6 bases and J by 3 bases, with 17 bases left in between. There are 15 residues in the CDR3. CDR3 DNA sequence: TGTGCCAGCAGGCCTTCTACAGGGTGGGACACTGAAGCTTTCTTT. This encodes CASRPSTGWDTEAFF.

This clonotype was recorded once. V and J are TRBV12-3 or TRBV12-4 and TRBJ2-7; 10 bases are shared with TRBD2. Germline trimming cut 4 bases from V and 7 bases from J; bases unmatched to any gene: 7. The CDR3 spans 14 residues. The CDR3 reads CASSSLAGEGEQYF. The DNA of the CDR3 is TGTGCCAGCAGTTCCCTAGCGGGGGAGGGTGAGCAGTACTTC.